This TCR beta chain was observed in a study of persistence of HIV-infected CD4 T cells. Overall study: A larger, less memory-rich fraction responded to anti-CD3/anti-CD28 beads than to antigen. The study's findings and limits: Rare CMV-responding cells carrying HIV-1 proviruses were not analyzed separately for TCR. TCR oligoclonality correlated with proviral oligoclonality in the same sorted populations.

Cells were stimulated nonspecifically with anti-CD3/anti-CD28 magnetic beads. Sorting of responding CD4+ T cells relied on upregulated CD40 ligand together with CD69. Sequencing used immunoSEQ version 4 in survey mode. Clones were sequenced by immunoSEQ multiplex PCR, and TCRdb holds only the in-frame ones, with some missing. This table holds 35,000 to 50,000 clones, more than 70% found once. Details on this clone: The target antigen is unknown.

CDR1 and CDR2 from the germline V gene are LGHDT and YNNKEL (reference sequence). This CDR3 region has 13 residues. Trimming cost V 4 bases and J 12 bases; bases outside gene matches: 12. The specimen was CD4+ T cells sorted from PBMCs after approximately 19-hour stimulation, collected from a patient who received antiretroviral therapy. This receptor was taken from an adult man with HIV who was CMV-seropositive. The chain uses TRBV3-1 (or the pseudogene TRBV3-2) and TRBJ2-7; 7 positions agree with TRBD2. CDR3 loop: CASSPLFSGGRYF. The CDR3 coding sequence is TGTGCCAGCAGCCCCCTCTTCAGCGGCGGGAGGTACTTC.